This entry features one T cell receptor beta chain sequence. In the authors' methods: Reference gene primer amplification yielded estimated nucleated cell counts. Sequencing was performed with immunoSEQ multiplex PCR; in TCRdb, only in-frame clones are kept and a portion is missing. The DNA gave D and trimming, while V, J and clone size come from that table. The sample holds 120,000 to 150,000 clones, around 81% seen once. This sample was taken from a study of blood T cell repertoires in COVID-19. Study summary: Samples came from the United States, Italy and Spain, spanning acute and convalescent COVID-19. Sources were T cells, B-cell-depleted T cells, or PBMCs; the material itself was cDNA or gDNA.

Looked up from germline, CDR1 is LNHDA and CDR2 is SQIVND (reference sequence). V shed 5 bases and J 2 bases; nucleotides not matched to a gene: 12. CDR3 size: 17 residues. The sample comprised peripheral blood. This clonotype was obtained from a woman between 35 and 50 years old with active or convalescent COVID-19. The rearrangement joins TRBV19 to TRBJ2-3, with TRBD2 matching over 8 bases. In DNA form, the CDR3 reads TGTGCCAGTAGTCCCGGGACTAGTCGGTCCAACACAGATACGCAGTATTTT. Encoded protein: CASSPGTSRSNTDTQYF.